This entry describes one TCR beta chain. These data originate in a study of T cell changes during pregnancy in multiple sclerosis. Germline-derived CDR1 and CDR2 are SGHNT and YYREEE (reference sequence). CDR3 length equals 14 residues. Assay: immunoSEQ multiplex PCR; the TCRdb copy retains only in-frame clones and omits some. The profile shows approximately 100,000 clones, 92% of them singletons. The sequence was obtained from a female donor in good health, enrolled as a control in a pregnancy study. Sequencing used peripheral blood, obtained after pregnancy. This rearrangement joins TRBV5-4 to TRBJ2-5; 7 bases map to TRBD2. The DNA end lines up better with TRBJ2-7; the J call may be wrong. The CDR3 sequence: CASSSWGTTYEQYF. The CDR3 DNA is TGTGCCAGCAGCTCGTGGGGGACTACCTACGAGCAGTACTTC.